Listed below are T cell receptor beta chains from one sample, sequenced in a study of blood T cell repertoires in COVID-19. Only in-frame clones appear in the TCRdb table, and some are missing; sequencing was by immunoSEQ multiplex PCR. The sample has approximately 120,000 clones; about 76% are singletons. Sample: peripheral blood. These receptors were collected from an elderly man with acute or convalescent COVID-19. CDR3s include the opening cysteine and the closing phenylalanine or tryptophan. The D gene is left open where the match is weak. For some rows the clone size is stated as once, few or many, or as a class when expanded; others skip it.

CDR3aa: CASSHRPDSHRQYF
CDR3nt: TGTGCCAGCAGTCACCGACCGGACAGCCACCGACAGTACTTC
len: 14
j_gene: TRBJ2-7
v_gene: TRBV27
abundance: -
d_gene: -

CDR3aa: CASSARQGETQYF
CDR3nt: TGTGCCAGCTCAGCTCGACAGGGGGAGACCCAGTACTTC
len: 13
j_gene: TRBJ2-5
v_gene: TRBV18
abundance: -
d_gene: TRBD1

CDR3aa: CASSSGTSGQYEQYF
CDR3nt: TGTGCCAGCAGTTCCGGGACTAGCGGCCAGTACGAGCAGTACTTC
len: 15
j_gene: TRBJ2-7
v_gene: TRBV6-2/TRBV6-3
abundance: -
d_gene: TRBD2

CDR3aa: CASRSIDTQYF
CDR3nt: TGCGCCAGCAGATCAATAGATACGCAGTATTTT
len: 11
j_gene: TRBJ2-3
v_gene: TRBV5-1
abundance: -
d_gene: -

CDR3aa: CASSYPGTANSPLHF
CDR3nt: TGTGCCAGCAGTTACCCCGGGACAGCGAATTCACCCCTCCACTTT
len: 15
j_gene: TRBJ1-6
v_gene: TRBV6-6
abundance: few
d_gene: TRBD1

CDR3aa: CASSPSKGGATNTIYF
CDR3nt: TGTGCCAGCAGCCCCTCCAAGGGAGGGGCGACAAACACCATATATTTT
len: 16
j_gene: TRBJ1-3
v_gene: TRBV7-9
abundance: -
d_gene: -

CDR3aa: CASRLQGSYEQYF
CDR3nt: TGTGCCAGCAGACTGCAGGGCTCCTACGAGCAGTACTTC
len: 13
j_gene: TRBJ2-7
v_gene: TRBV5-6
abundance: -
d_gene: -

CDR3aa: CASSLSFTPTAQYF
CDR3nt: TGTGCCAGCAGCTTAAGCTTCACCCCGACAGCGCAGTACTTC
len: 14
j_gene: TRBJ2-7
v_gene: TRBV7-2
abundance: -
d_gene: -

CDR3aa: CASRGPGQGNEKLFF
CDR3nt: TGTGCCAGCAGAGGCCCGGGACAGGGTAATGAAAAACTGTTTTTT
len: 15
j_gene: TRBJ1-4
v_gene: TRBV28
abundance: -
d_gene: TRBD1

CDR3aa: CASSGLSTGELFF
CDR3nt: TGCGCCAGCAGCGGACTATCCACCGGGGAGCTGTTTTTT
len: 13
j_gene: TRBJ2-2
v_gene: TRBV5-1
abundance: -
d_gene: -

CDR3aa: CASIVGRQTRQTQYF
CDR3nt: TGTGCCAGCATCGTTGGTAGACAGACCCGCCAGACCCAGTACTTC
len: 15
j_gene: TRBJ2-5
v_gene: TRBV27
abundance: -
d_gene: -

CDR3aa: CATSGRTSAAETQYF
CDR3nt: TGTGCCACCAGCGGACGCACTAGCGCGGCCGAGACCCAGTACTTC
len: 15
j_gene: TRBJ2-5
v_gene: TRBV15
abundance: -
d_gene: TRBD2

CDR3aa: CASNTRGGRHYEQYF
CDR3nt: TGTGCCAGCAATACTCGGGGGGGTCGTCACTACGAGCAGTACTTC
len: 15
j_gene: TRBJ2-7
v_gene: TRBV28
abundance: -
d_gene: TRBD2

CDR3aa: CASRTRDTYGYTF
CDR3nt: TGTGCCAGCAGAACCCGGGACACGTATGGCTACACCTTC
len: 13
j_gene: TRBJ1-2
v_gene: TRBV12-3/TRBV12-4
abundance: -
d_gene: -

CDR3aa: CASSSSGGQGDIDPYEQYF
CDR3nt: TGTGCCAGCAGCTCTAGCGGGGGACAGGGGGATATTGATCCCTACGAGCAGTACTTC
len: 19
j_gene: TRBJ2-7
v_gene: TRBV5-6
abundance: -
d_gene: -

CDR3aa: CASSLGPQDSGNTIYF
CDR3nt: TGCGCCAGCAGCTTGGGCCCCCAGGACTCTGGAAACACCATATATTTT
len: 16
j_gene: TRBJ1-3
v_gene: TRBV5-1
abundance: -
d_gene: -

CDR3aa: CASSPRGGTTDTQYF
CDR3nt: TGTGCCAGCAGCCCCCGGGGGGGAACTACAGATACGCAGTATTTT
len: 15
j_gene: TRBJ2-3
v_gene: TRBV5-4
abundance: -
d_gene: TRBD2

CDR3aa: CASSPRQLNTEAFF
CDR3nt: TGTGCCAGCAGCCCACGACAGCTGAACACTGAAGCTTTCTTT
len: 14
j_gene: TRBJ1-1
v_gene: TRBV11-2
abundance: -
d_gene: -

CDR3aa: CASSSSYRDGPGNTIYF
CDR3nt: TGCGCCAGCAGCTCGAGTTACAGGGACGGTCCTGGAAACACCATATATTTT
len: 17
j_gene: TRBJ1-3
v_gene: TRBV5-1
abundance: -
d_gene: -

CDR3aa: CASSLRLSGRGDEQFF
CDR3nt: TGTGCCAGCAGTTTACGTCTTAGCGGCCGTGGGGATGAGCAGTTCTTC
len: 16
j_gene: TRBJ2-1
v_gene: TRBV27
abundance: -
d_gene: -

CDR3aa: CASSQAGNQPQHF
CDR3nt: TGTGCCAGCAGCCAAGCAGGGAATCAGCCCCAGCATTTT
len: 13
j_gene: TRBJ1-5
v_gene: TRBV3-1/TRBV3-2
abundance: -
d_gene: -

CDR3aa: CASTFLGTVTNEQFF
CDR3nt: TGTGCCAGCACCTTCCTGGGGACAGTAACCAATGAGCAGTTCTTC
len: 15
j_gene: TRBJ2-1
v_gene: TRBV5-5
abundance: -
d_gene: TRBD1

CDR3aa: CASTSQGVRSPLHF
CDR3nt: TGTGCCAGCACCTCCCAGGGGGTACGGTCACCCCTCCACTTT
len: 14
j_gene: TRBJ1-6
v_gene: TRBV28
abundance: once
d_gene: TRBD1

CDR3aa: CASSPAGGLPDTQYF
CDR3nt: TGTGCCAGCAGCCCAGCGGGGGGGCTCCCAGATACGCAGTATTTT
len: 15
j_gene: TRBJ2-3
v_gene: TRBV5-4
abundance: -
d_gene: TRBD2

CDR3aa: CASRQDPNTEAFF
CDR3nt: TGTGCCAGCAGACAGGACCCGAACACTGAAGCTTTCTTT
len: 13
j_gene: TRBJ1-1
v_gene: TRBV3-1/TRBV3-2
abundance: few
d_gene: -

CDR3aa: CASATFRTGKETQYF
CDR3nt: TGTGCCAGTGCGACATTTAGGACAGGGAAAGAGACCCAGTACTTC
len: 15
j_gene: TRBJ2-5
v_gene: TRBV19
abundance: -
d_gene: TRBD1

CDR3aa: CASSAQGGQHF
CDR3nt: TGTGCCAGCAGCGCTCAAGGAGGGCAGCATTTT
len: 11
j_gene: TRBJ1-5
v_gene: TRBV11-3
abundance: -
d_gene: -

CDR3aa: CASRWQRNTIYF
CDR3nt: TGTGCCAGCAGGTGGCAGAGAAACACCATATATTTT
len: 12
j_gene: TRBJ1-3
v_gene: TRBV6-5
abundance: -
d_gene: -

CDR3aa: CAWRGQGFGELFF
CDR3nt: TGTGCCTGGAGAGGACAGGGCTTCGGGGAGCTGTTTTTT
len: 13
j_gene: TRBJ2-2
v_gene: TRBV30
abundance: -
d_gene: TRBD1

CDR3aa: CATSGGPFGELFF
CDR3nt: TGTGCCACGTCGGGGGGGCCTTTTGGGGAGCTGTTTTTT
len: 13
j_gene: TRBJ2-2
v_gene: TRBV7-8
abundance: -
d_gene: TRBD2

CDR3aa: CASRTDGSSYEQYF
CDR3nt: TGCGCCAGCAGGACGGACGGGAGCTCCTACGAGCAGTACTTC
len: 14
j_gene: TRBJ2-7
v_gene: TRBV5-1
abundance: once
d_gene: -

CDR3aa: CAISDSGRTDTQYF
CDR3nt: TGTGCCATCAGTGATTCTGGGCGCACAGATACGCAGTATTTT
len: 14
j_gene: TRBJ2-3
v_gene: TRBV10-3
abundance: -
d_gene: -

CDR3aa: CASSLDLGTPTNEQYF
CDR3nt: TGTGCCAGCAGCTTAGACTTAGGGACTCCCACCAACGAGCAGTACTTC
len: 16
j_gene: TRBJ2-7
v_gene: TRBV7-8
abundance: -
d_gene: -

CDR3aa: CSASSTGVIWEQYF
CDR3nt: TGCAGTGCTAGTTCGACAGGGGTGATCTGGGAGCAGTACTTC
len: 14
j_gene: TRBJ2-7
v_gene: TRBV20-1
abundance: -
d_gene: TRBD1

CDR3aa: CASSPPGTGGEQYF
CDR3nt: TGTGCCAGCTCCCCACCCGGGACAGGGGGGGAGCAGTACTTC
len: 14
j_gene: TRBJ2-7
v_gene: TRBV18
abundance: -
d_gene: TRBD1

CDR3aa: CASSPGGALYEQYF
CDR3nt: TGTGCCAGCAGCCCCGGGGGGGCTCTCTACGAGCAGTACTTC
len: 14
j_gene: TRBJ2-7
v_gene: TRBV7-2
abundance: -
d_gene: TRBD2

CDR3aa: CASSEGARGTDTQYF
CDR3nt: TGTGCCAGCAGCGAGGGGGCGCGGGGCACAGATACGCAGTATTTT
len: 15
j_gene: TRBJ2-3
v_gene: TRBV2
abundance: -
d_gene: TRBD1

CDR3aa: CAWTTGTGLRTEAFF
CDR3nt: TGTGCCTGGACTACCGGGACAGGGCTTAGGACTGAAGCTTTCTTT
len: 15
j_gene: TRBJ1-1
v_gene: TRBV30
abundance: -
d_gene: TRBD1

CDR3aa: CASSYGGLNSPLHF
CDR3nt: TGTGCCAGCAGTTACGGCGGCTTAAATTCACCCCTCCACTTT
len: 14
j_gene: TRBJ1-6
v_gene: TRBV6-6
abundance: few
d_gene: -

CDR3aa: CASSLAGSSYNEQFF
CDR3nt: TGCGCCAGCAGCTTAGCGGGGAGCTCCTACAATGAGCAGTTCTTC
len: 15
j_gene: TRBJ2-1
v_gene: TRBV5-1
abundance: -
d_gene: TRBD2

CDR3aa: CASSQVGWGGSQAGNTIYF
CDR3nt: TGTGCCAGCAGCCAAGTTGGTTGGGGGGGGTCACAGGCTGGAAACACCATATATTTT
len: 19
j_gene: TRBJ1-3
v_gene: TRBV3-1/TRBV3-2
abundance: -
d_gene: -

CDR3aa: CASSTPNIEGKVQKANTGELFF
CDR3nt: TGTGCCAGCAGCACCCCCAACATAGAGGGTAAGGTCCAAAAAGCGAACACCGGGGAGCTGTTTTTT
len: 22
j_gene: TRBJ2-2
v_gene: TRBV21-1
abundance: -
d_gene: -

CDR3aa: CASSPQGQGAFGYTF
CDR3nt: TGTGCCAGCTCACCACAGGGACAGGGGGCTTTTGGCTACACCTTC
len: 15
j_gene: TRBJ1-2
v_gene: TRBV18
abundance: -
d_gene: TRBD1

CDR3aa: CASSYLQGNSPLHF
CDR3nt: TGTGCCAGCAGTTACTTACAGGGAAATTCACCCCTCCACTTT
len: 14
j_gene: TRBJ1-6
v_gene: TRBV6-5
abundance: -
d_gene: -

CDR3aa: CASSDSGTGAYSGNTIYF
CDR3nt: TGTGCCAGCAGTGATTCCGGGACAGGAGCCTACTCTGGAAACACCATATATTTT
len: 18
j_gene: TRBJ1-3
v_gene: TRBV6-1
abundance: -
d_gene: TRBD1

CDR3aa: CASSPPGSRAYEQYF
CDR3nt: TGTGCCAGCAGTCCCCCAGGGTCCAGGGCCTACGAGCAGTACTTC
len: 15
j_gene: TRBJ2-7
v_gene: TRBV28
abundance: -
d_gene: -

CDR3aa: CASSLSFGGQGAITGIADTQYF
CDR3nt: TGTGCCAGCAGTTTATCGTTCGGGGGACAGGGGGCTATTACGGGAATTGCAGATACGCAGTATTTT
len: 22
j_gene: TRBJ2-3
v_gene: TRBV27
abundance: -
d_gene: TRBD1

CDR3aa: CASRTGTGPGFSQYF
CDR3nt: TGTGCCAGCAGGACCGGGACAGGGCCGGGGTTTTCCCAGTACTTC
len: 15
j_gene: TRBJ2-5
v_gene: TRBV6-5
abundance: -
d_gene: TRBD1

CDR3aa: CASSFVNSPLHF
CDR3nt: TGTGCCAGCAGTTTCGTTAATTCACCCCTCCACTTT
len: 12
j_gene: TRBJ1-6
v_gene: TRBV27
abundance: -
d_gene: -

CDR3aa: CAISLSGGEREQFF
CDR3nt: TGTGCCATCAGCCTCAGCGGGGGGGAGCGTGAGCAGTTCTTC
len: 14
j_gene: TRBJ2-1
v_gene: TRBV10-3
abundance: -
d_gene: TRBD2

CDR3aa: CASSLSRGRGYGYTF
CDR3nt: TGTGCCAGCAGCTTATCGAGGGGGCGGGGCTATGGCTACACCTTC
len: 15
j_gene: TRBJ1-2
v_gene: TRBV7-2
abundance: -
d_gene: TRBD1

CDR3aa: CASSEGTFDNTIYF
CDR3nt: TGTGCCAGCAGTGAAGGGACTTTTGATAACACCATATATTTT
len: 14
j_gene: TRBJ1-3
v_gene: TRBV2
abundance: -
d_gene: -

CDR3aa: CAWNWGGGRSGANVLTF
CDR3nt: TGTGCCTGGAATTGGGGCGGGGGAAGATCTGGGGCCAACGTCCTGACTTTC
len: 17
j_gene: TRBJ2-6
v_gene: TRBV30
abundance: -
d_gene: TRBD2

CDR3aa: CASSGAGTGSEAFF
CDR3nt: TGCGCCAGCAGCGGGGCCGGGACAGGGAGTGAAGCTTTCTTT
len: 14
j_gene: TRBJ1-1
v_gene: TRBV5-1
abundance: -
d_gene: TRBD1

CDR3aa: CASRKRGQGNTDTQYF
CDR3nt: TGTGCCAGCAGGAAGCGAGGACAGGGAAACACAGATACGCAGTATTTT
len: 16
j_gene: TRBJ2-3
v_gene: TRBV11-2
abundance: -
d_gene: TRBD1

CDR3aa: CASSSDRQETQYF
CDR3nt: TGTGCCAGCAGCTCGGACAGACAAGAGACCCAGTACTTC
len: 13
j_gene: TRBJ2-5
v_gene: TRBV7-8
abundance: -
d_gene: -

CDR3aa: CATQTGLNQPQHF
CDR3nt: TGTGCCACCCAGACAGGCCTCAATCAGCCCCAGCATTTT
len: 13
j_gene: TRBJ1-5
v_gene: TRBV6-5
abundance: -
d_gene: -